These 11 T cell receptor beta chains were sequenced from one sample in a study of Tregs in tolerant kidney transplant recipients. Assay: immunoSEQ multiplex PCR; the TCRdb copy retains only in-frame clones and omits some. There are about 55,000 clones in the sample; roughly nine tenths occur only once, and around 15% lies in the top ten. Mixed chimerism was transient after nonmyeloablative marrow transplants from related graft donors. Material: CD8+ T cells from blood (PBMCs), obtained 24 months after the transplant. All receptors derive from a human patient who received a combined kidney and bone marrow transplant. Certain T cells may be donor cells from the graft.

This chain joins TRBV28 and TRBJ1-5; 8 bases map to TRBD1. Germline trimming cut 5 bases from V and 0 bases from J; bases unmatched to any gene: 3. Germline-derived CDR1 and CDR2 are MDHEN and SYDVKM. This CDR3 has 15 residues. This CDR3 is CASSGQGHSNQPQHF. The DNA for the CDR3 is TGTGCCAGCAGTGGACAGGGACATAGCAATCAGCCCCAGCATTTT.

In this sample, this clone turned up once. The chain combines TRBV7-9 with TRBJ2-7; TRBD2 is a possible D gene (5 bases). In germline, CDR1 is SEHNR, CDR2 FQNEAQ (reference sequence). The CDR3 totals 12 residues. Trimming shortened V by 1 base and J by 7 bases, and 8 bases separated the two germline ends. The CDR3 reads CASSLGGWEQYF. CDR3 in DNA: TGTGCCAGCAGCTTAGGAGGGTGGGAGCAGTACTTC. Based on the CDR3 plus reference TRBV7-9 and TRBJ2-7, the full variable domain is DTGVSQNPRHKITKRGQNVTFRCDPISEHNRLYWYRQTLGQGPEFLTYFQNEAQLEKSRLLSDRFSAERPKGSFSTLEIQRTEQGDSAMYLCASSLGGWEQYFGPGTRLTVT.

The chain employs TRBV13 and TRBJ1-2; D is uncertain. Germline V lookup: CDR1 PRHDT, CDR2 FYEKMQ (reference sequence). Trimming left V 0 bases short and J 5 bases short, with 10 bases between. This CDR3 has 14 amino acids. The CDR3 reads CASSLGSSAYGYTF. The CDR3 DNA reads TGTGCCAGCAGCTTAGGGTCGTCCGCGTATGGCTACACCTTC.

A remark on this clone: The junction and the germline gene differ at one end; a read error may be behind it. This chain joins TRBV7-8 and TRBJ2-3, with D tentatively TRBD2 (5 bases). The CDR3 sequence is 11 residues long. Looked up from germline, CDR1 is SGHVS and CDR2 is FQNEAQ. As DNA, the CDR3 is TGTGCCAGCAGCTTAGAACGGGGTCTGGATTTT. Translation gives CASSLERGLDF.

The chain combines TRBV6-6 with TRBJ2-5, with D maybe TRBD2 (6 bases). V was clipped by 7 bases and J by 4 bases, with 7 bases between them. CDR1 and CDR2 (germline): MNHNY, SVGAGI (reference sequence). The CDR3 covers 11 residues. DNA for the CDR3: TGTGCCAGCACGCGGGGAGAGACCCAGTACTTC. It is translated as CASTRGETQYF.

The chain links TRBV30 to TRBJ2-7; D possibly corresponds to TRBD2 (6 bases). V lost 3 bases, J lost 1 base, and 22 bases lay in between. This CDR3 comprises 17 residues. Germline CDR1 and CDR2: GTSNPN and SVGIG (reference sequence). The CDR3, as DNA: TGTGCCTGGAGGCCTCGACTAGTGACTCGAAGTTCCTACGAGCAGTACTTC. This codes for CAWRPRLVTRSSYEQYF.

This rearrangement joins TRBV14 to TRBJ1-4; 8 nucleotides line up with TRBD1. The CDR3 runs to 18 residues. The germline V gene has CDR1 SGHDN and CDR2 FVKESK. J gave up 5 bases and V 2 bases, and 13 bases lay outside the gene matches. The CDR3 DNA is TGTGCCAGCAGCCAATCAGGGGGCGTCCTGAGAGGCAATGAAAAACTGTTTTTT. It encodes CASSQSGGVLRGNEKLFF.

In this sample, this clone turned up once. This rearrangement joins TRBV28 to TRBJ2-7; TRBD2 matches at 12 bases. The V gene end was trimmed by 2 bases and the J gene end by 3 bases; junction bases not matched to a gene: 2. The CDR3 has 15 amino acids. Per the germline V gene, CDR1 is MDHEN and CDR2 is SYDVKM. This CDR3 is CASSLGLAGFYEQYF. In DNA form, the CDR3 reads TGTGCCAGCAGTTTAGGACTAGCGGGGTTCTACGAGCAGTACTTC.

CDR3 sequence reads: CASSYAGDYEQYF. In DNA form, the CDR3 reads TGTGCCAGTAGTTATGCGGGAGATTACGAGCAGTACTTC. The V gene is TRBV19, the J gene TRBJ2-7; TRBD2 agrees at 7 bases. J was trimmed by 4 bases and V by 5 bases; bases with no gene match: 5. Germline lookup yields CDR1 LNHDA and CDR2 SQIVND (reference sequence). The CDR3 spans 13 residues.

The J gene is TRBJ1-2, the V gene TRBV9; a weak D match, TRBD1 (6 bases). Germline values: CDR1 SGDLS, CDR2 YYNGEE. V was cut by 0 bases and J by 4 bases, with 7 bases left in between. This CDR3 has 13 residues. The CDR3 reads CASSVDRAYGYTF. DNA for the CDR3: TGTGCCAGCAGCGTAGACAGGGCCTATGGCTACACCTTC.

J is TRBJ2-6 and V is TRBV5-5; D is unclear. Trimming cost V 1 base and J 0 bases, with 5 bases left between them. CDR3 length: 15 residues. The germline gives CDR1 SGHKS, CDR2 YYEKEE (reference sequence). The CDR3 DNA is TGTGCCAGCAGCTTGTTTCTCTCTGGGGCCAACGTCCTGACTTTC. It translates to CASSLFLSGANVLTF.